The 31 T cell receptor beta chains given below trace back to one sample, sequenced in a study of cytomegalovirus exposure and HLA in healthy donors. Data came from immunoSEQ multiplex PCR; TCRdb stores just in-frame clones and leaves some out. The sample has about 240,000 clones; approximately 86% are singletons. Sample: PBMCs. These receptors were taken from a woman aged 25 to 39 in good health and CMV-seropositive.

This sequence joins TRBV4-1 and TRBJ1-2; 8 nucleotides match TRBD1. This CDR3 is built from 13 residues. J was trimmed by 5 bases and V by 4 bases; bases with no gene match: 3. Germline values: CDR1 MGHRA, CDR2 YSYEKL. As DNA, the CDR3 is TGCGCCAGCAGCCCGGACAGGGATTATGGCTACACCTTC. This encodes CASSPDRDYGYTF.

The chain employs TRBV18 and TRBJ1-2, with unresolved D. The CDR3 is 13 amino acids. Germline V gene sequence: CDR1 KGHSH, CDR2 LQKENI. V was pared by 2 bases and J by 5 bases, with 9 bases between. In nucleotides, the CDR3 is TGTGCCAGCTCACCAGGCTCCGCTTATGGCTACACCTTC. This translates into CASSPGSAYGYTF.

This chain connects TRBV7-2 to TRBJ2-3; TRBD2 agrees at 13 bases. Trimming took 4 bases from V and 2 from J; bases not matched to a gene: 12. Germline CDR1 is SGHTA and CDR2 is FQGNSA. CDR3 length: 19 residues. CDR3 in amino acids: CASSYTPRTSGSITDTQYF. CDR3 bases: TGTGCCAGCAGCTATACTCCCAGGACTAGCGGGAGTATCACAGATACGCAGTATTTT.

This clone has only a few counts. The CDR3 nucleotides read TGCAGCGGGACAGCTTACAATGAGCAGTTCTTC. It translates to CSGTAYNEQFF. This chain joins TRBV20-1 and TRBJ2-1; TRBD1 matches 7 bases. The CDR3 runs to 11 residues. Germline CDR1 and CDR2: DFQATT and SNEGSKA (reference sequence).

This sequence joins TRBV6-1 and TRBJ2-1, with a possible D match to TRBD2 (5 bases). The CDR3 is 15 residues long. The germline V and J ends were trimmed by 2 bases and 2 bases, with 10 bases remaining between them. Germline CDR1 reads MNHNS; CDR2 reads SASEGT. CDR3 bases: TGTGCCAGCAGTGAAACGAGGGCCACCTACAATGAGCAGTTCTTC. Encoded protein: CASSETRATYNEQFF.

The CDR3 spells CASSLAEGDWNYGYTF. CDR3 in DNA: TGCGCCAGCAGCTTGGCGGAAGGGGACTGGAACTATGGCTACACCTTC. The chain has TRBV5-1 and TRBJ1-2, with a possible D match to TRBD1 (5 bases). Germline V gene lookup returns CDR1 SGHRS and CDR2 YFSETQ. The CDR3 is 16 amino acids. Trimming took off 0 bases at V and 2 bases at J, with 14 bases between the two ends.

V gene TRBV11-3 combines with J gene TRBJ1-2; the D gene is possibly TRBD1 (5 bases). CDR3 length: 17 residues. Trimming pared 4 bases from V and 4 bases from J, leaving 22 bases between. The germline V gene has CDR1 SGHNT and CDR2 YENEEA. In DNA, the CDR3 is TGTGCCAGCAGCTCCCTGAAGCGGGGGGAACTCCCCTATGGCTACACCTTC. It codes for CASSSLKRGELPYGYTF. The full variable domain, completed using reference TRBV11-3 and TRBJ1-2, is EAGVVQSPRYKIIEKKQPVAFWCNPISGHNTLYWYLQNLGQGPELLIRYENEEAVDDSQLPKDRFSAERLKGVDSTLKIQPAELGDSAVYLCASSSLKRGELPYGYTFGSGTRLTVV.

The genes are TRBV11-3 and TRBJ2-4, with D perhaps TRBD2 (6 bases). The CDR3 has 13 residues. Trimming removed 2 bases from V and 9 bases from J, with 11 bases in between. CDR1 and CDR2 from the germline V gene are SGHNT and YENEEA. The CDR3, as DNA: TGTGCCAGCAGCTTAAGAGGGGAGGCCATTCAGTACTTC. Protein sequence: CASSLRGEAIQYF.

The chain employs TRBV5-1 and TRBJ2-2; D possibly corresponds to TRBD1 (6 bases). Germline V gene data show CDR1 as SGHRS and CDR2 as YFSETQ. Trimming pared 3 bases from V and 1 base from J, leaving 16 bases between. This CDR3 is built from 17 residues. Here the CDR3 DNA reads TGCGCCAGCAGCTCGTCCTTGACAGGTGGGAACACCGGGGAGCTGTTTTTT. Translating it yields CASSSSLTGGNTGELFF.

This chain connects TRBV5-4 to TRBJ1-4, with 10 bases aligning to TRBD1. CDR1 is SGHNT and CDR2 is YYREEE in the germline V gene (reference sequence). V shed 3 bases and J 8 bases; nucleotides not matched to a gene: 4. There are 14 residues in the CDR3. CDR3 sequence (DNA): TGTGCCAGCAGCTGGGGGACAGGGGACGAAAAACTGTTTTTT. Translated: CASSWGTGDEKLFF.

This chain links TRBV11-3 with TRBJ1-2; tentatively, D is TRBD1 (6 bases). V was clipped by 5 bases and J by 2 bases, with 12 bases between them. The CDR3 runs 14 residues. Germline assignment: CDR1 SGHNT and CDR2 YENEEA. CDR3: CASSPEGQNYGYTF. As DNA, the CDR3 is TGTGCCAGCAGCCCCGAAGGACAGAACTATGGCTACACCTTC.

The J gene is TRBJ1-5, the V gene TRBV18; D is undetermined. The CDR3 is made up of 15 amino acids. The germline gives CDR1 KGHSH, CDR2 LQKENI. With 2 bases removed from V and 0 bases from J, the gap between germline ends came to 8 bases. CDR3 DNA sequence: TGTGCCAGCTCACCAAAAGGAGATAGCAATCAGCCCCAGCATTTT. Translating gives CASSPKGDSNQPQHF.

As to this clone: One end of the junction fails to match germline, which may point to a read error. This chain links TRBV7-7 with TRBJ2-7; possibly TRBD2 for D (6 bases). This CDR3 has 13 amino acids. Germline CDR1 SSHAT, CDR2 FNYEAQ (reference sequence). DNA for the CDR3: TGTGCTAGCAGCCACCCGGGGGCCTACGAGCAGTACTTC. This translates into CASSHPGAYEQYF.

The chain employs TRBV14 and TRBJ1-2; D is undetermined. CDR3 length equals 17 residues. V was clipped by 2 bases and J by 5 bases, with 21 bases between them. Germline assignment: CDR1 SGHDN and CDR2 FVKESK. The CDR3 loop reads CASSQTGNGLWGYGYTF. The DNA of the CDR3 is TGTGCCAGCAGCCAAACCGGAAATGGACTCTGGGGTTATGGCTACACCTTC. Filled out from reference TRBV14 and TRBJ1-2, the complete variable domain reads EAGVTQFPSHSVIEKGQTVTLRCDPISGHDNLYWYRRVMGKEIKFLLHFVKESKQDESGMPNNRFLAERTGGTYSTLKVQPAELEDSGVYFCASSQTGNGLWGYGYTFGSGTRLTVV.

The chain is built from TRBV10-1 and TRBJ2-2; TRBD1 aligns across 8 bases. Germline V gives CDR1 WNHNN, CDR2 SYGVQD (reference sequence). With V trimmed by 6 bases and J by 3 bases, 3 bases remained unmatched. This CDR3 spans 14 amino acids. The CDR3 loop is CASSPTGDTGELFF. CDR3 bases: TGCGCCAGCAGCCCGACAGGGGACACCGGGGAGCTGTTTTTT.

This clone was found a few times. The chain combines TRBV11-2 with TRBJ2-4, with 7 bases identical to TRBD2. Germline values: CDR1 SGHAT, CDR2 FQNNGV. The CDR3 covers 12 residues. Unmatched junction bases numbered 0, after V lost 4 bases and J lost 6 bases. CDR3 sequence (DNA): TGTGCCAGCAGCTCTAGCGGAAACATTCAGTACTTC. The encoded protein is CASSSSGNIQYF. Complete variable domain (other parts from reference TRBV11-2 and TRBJ2-4): EAGVAQSPRYKIIEKRQSVAFWCNPISGHATLYWYQQILGQGPKLLIQFQNNGVVDDSQLPKDRFSAERLKGVDSTLKIQPAKLEDSAVYLCASSSSGNIQYFGAGTRLSVL.

This rearrangement joins TRBV29-1 to TRBJ2-1; D remains ambiguous. Germline CDR1 and CDR2: SQVTM and ANQGSEA. CDR3 size: 12 residues. Trimming took off 3 bases at V and 6 bases at J, with 9 bases between the two ends. In nucleotides, the CDR3 is TGCAGCGTTGATTCTGGCGGCAATGAGCAGTTCTTC. This codes for CSVDSGGNEQFF.

This chain connects TRBV9 to TRBJ2-5; D is perhaps TRBD2 (6 bases). Looked up from germline, CDR1 is SGDLS and CDR2 is YYNGEE. V gave up 4 bases and J gave up 5 bases, with 18 bases separating them. The CDR3 sequence is 15 residues long. CDR3 protein: CASSPGGGGWETQYF. The CDR3 region has the DNA TGTGCCAGCAGCCCCGGAGGTGGAGGGTGGGAGACCCAGTACTTC.

The chain joins TRBV13 to TRBJ1-1; D is undetermined. The V gene's germline CDR1 is PRHDT and CDR2 FYEKMQ (reference sequence). The V and J ends lost 5 bases and 4 bases respectively, with 17 bases between them. CDR3 length: 15 residues. CDR3 region: CASSAAPHRGTEAFF. As DNA, the CDR3 is TGTGCCAGCAGCGCCGCACCCCATCGGGGCACTGAAGCTTTCTTT.

This chain uses TRBV4-1 with TRBJ2-1, with TRBD2 matching over 7 bases. CDR1 and CDR2 (germline): MGHRA, YSYEKL. V gave up 4 bases and J gave up 8 bases; unmatched junction bases: 8. The CDR3 contains 14 residues. The CDR3 is CASSRGGSIDEQFF. The CDR3 region has the DNA TGCGCCAGCAGCCGGGGAGGGAGTATCGATGAGCAGTTCTTC.

The CDR3 spells CASREADSSSYEQYF. CDR3 nucleotide sequence: TGCGCCAGCAGGGAAGCGGACAGTAGCTCCTACGAGCAGTACTTC. The chain combines TRBV4-1 with TRBJ2-7; D is possibly TRBD1 (6 bases). Per germline, CDR1 MGHRA and CDR2 YSYEKL. V dropped 6 bases and J dropped 0 bases, with 15 bases sitting between them. The CDR3 is 15 amino acids.

This clone was counted a single time. The rearrangement joins TRBV27 to TRBJ2-7; TRBD2 might be the D (6 bases). Trimming took 1 base from V and 4 from J, leaving 14 bases between them. CDR1 is MNHEY and CDR2 is SMNVEV in the germline V gene (reference sequence). The length of the CDR3 is 15 residues. This CDR3 is CASSLFGGLSYEQYF. The CDR3 region has the DNA TGTGCCAGCAGTTTATTCGGGGGACTTTCATACGAGCAGTACTTC.

The V call is TRBV9, the J call TRBJ2-7; 12 nucleotides line up with TRBD2. This CDR3 region has 13 residues. Trimming at V came to 4 bases and at J to 7 bases, leaving 3 bases not matched to a gene. In germline, CDR1 is SGDLS, CDR2 YYNGEE. Here the CDR3 reads CASSNGLAGEQYF. The CDR3 DNA follows: TGTGCCAGCAGCAACGGACTAGCGGGGGAGCAGTACTTC.

This clone came up a few times. Written as DNA, the CDR3 is TGTGCCAGCAGTTACTCGAGCAGGGTCGTGCTGGCTGAAGCTTTCTTT. Protein product: CASSYSSRVVLAEAFF. This chain connects TRBV6-5 to TRBJ1-1, with D possibly matching TRBD1 (5 bases). The CDR3 has 16 amino acids. Trimming took off 0 bases at V and 6 bases at J, with 17 bases between the two ends. Germline values: CDR1 MNHEY, CDR2 SVGAGI.

The V call is TRBV9, the J call TRBJ1-4; D unresolved. This CDR3 spans 16 amino acids. Between the trimmed V and J ends, which lost 3 bases and 2 bases, there was a span of 14 bases. Per germline, CDR1 SGDLS and CDR2 YYNGEE. CDR3 nucleotide sequence: TGTGCCAGCAGCGGCCTACAGAAAAATACTAATGAAAAACTGTTTTTT. This translates into CASSGLQKNTNEKLFF.

The rearrangement uses TRBV28 and TRBJ2-2; 8 bases map to TRBD2. V lost 4 bases, J lost 1 base, and 14 bases stayed unmatched. The CDR3 is made up of 19 amino acids. Germline CDR1 reads MDHEN; CDR2 reads SYDVKM. The CDR3 bases are TGTGCCAGCAGTTCCCCGAGTTTTTGGAGCGGGAGGAACACCGGGGAGCTGTTTTTT. Translation gives CASSSPSFWSGRNTGELFF.

The V gene is TRBV4-1, the J gene TRBJ1-2, with TRBD1 identical over 7 bases. The CDR3 extends over 19 amino acids. The trim removed 1 base at V and 4 bases at J, leaving 18 bases unmatched. CDR1 MGHRA and CDR2 YSYEKL come from the germline V gene. The CDR3 DNA follows: TGCGCCAGCAGCCAAGTGGGGACAGTCGCTCAACAGGGCTCCTATGGCTACACCTTC. As protein: CASSQVGTVAQQGSYGYTF.

The chain combines TRBV6-5 with TRBJ1-5; D is undetermined. Trimming removed 9 bases at V and 2 bases at J, with 11 bases between. The CDR3 has 13 amino acids. Germline V CDR1 and CDR2: MNHEY, SVGAGI. CDR3 protein: CASASRGNQPQHF. The CDR3 bases are TGTGCCAGTGCCTCGAGAGGCAATCAGCCCCAGCATTTT.

The rearrangement joins TRBV9 to TRBJ2-2; no clear D gene. The CDR3 has 16 residues. Per germline, CDR1 SGDLS and CDR2 YYNGEE. Trimming stripped 3 bases from V and 4 bases from J, with 16 bases between. The CDR3 is CASSAPFGTSTGELFF. The CDR3 bases are TGTGCCAGCAGCGCGCCCTTCGGTACGAGCACCGGGGAGCTGTTTTTT. The full variable domain, in which reference TRBV9 and TRBJ2-2 provide the parts outside the CDR3, is DSGVTQTPKHLITATGQRVTLRCSPRSGDLSVYWYQQSLDQGLQFLIQYYNGEERAKGNILERFSAQQFPDLHSELNLSSLELGDSALYFCASSAPFGTSTGELFFGEGSRLTVL.

The V call is TRBV2, the J call TRBJ2-5, with 12 bases lining up with TRBD2. The germline CDR1 and CDR2 sequences are SNHLY and FYNNEI. J was trimmed by 2 bases and V by 7 bases; bases with no gene match: 5. This CDR3 is built from 15 residues. The CDR3 reads CASTLLAGGQETQYF. CDR3 DNA sequence: TGTGCCAGCACCCTCCTAGCGGGAGGGCAAGAGACCCAGTACTTC.

This chain joins TRBV27 and TRBJ2-7; D possibly corresponds to TRBD2 (6 bases). There are 14 residues in the CDR3. Germline V CDR1 and CDR2: MNHEY, SMNVEV (reference sequence). Trimming removed 5 bases at V and 4 bases at J, with 15 bases between. DNA of the CDR3: TGTGCCAGCAGTGTGCGCGGGGTAATTTACGAGCAGTACTTC. This sequence encodes CASSVRGVIYEQYF.